This TCR beta chain was obtained from a study of graft-versus-host responses after intestinal transplantation (dated by TCRdb to the early 2020s). Study-level background: Recipients received multivisceral, liver-intestinal, or isolated intestinal transplants. Every recipient was given anti-thymocyte globulin induction, followed by 2 to 4 years of maintenance tacrolimus and steroids. After intestinal transplantation, graft-versus-host and host-versus-graft alloreactive T cell clones in the graft, circulation and bone marrow were tracked using bulk TCR-beta CDR3 sequencing. To identify alloreactive clones, pre-transplant mixed lymphocyte reaction products were sequenced and then compared with unstimulated pre-transplant donor and recipient T cells. The cohort enrolled about two dozen intestinal transplant recipients including one retransplant, and a few patients lacking pretransplant specimens were excluded. Donor T cell macrochimerism was defined as a peak of at least 4% donor T cells among recipient peripheral blood mononuclear cells. Instead of going to the commercial service, samples from a few later patients were sequenced in-house on an Illumina MiSeq and processed with MiXCR.

There are 12 amino acids in the CDR3, from cysteine to phenylalanine inclusive. This entry keeps only the CDR3 DNA: 36 bases, framed from base 1. Trimming at the junction amounts to 10 bases on V and 0 bases on J, and the germline ends lie 9 bases apart. As encoded in the germline V gene, CDR1 is MNHEY while CDR2 is SVGAGI. The paper's findings and limits, for the study overall: GvH clones were detected in recipient bone marrow, and some appeared earlier in ileal mucosa or blood, consistent with an intestinal mucosal origin. The relatively low number and heterogeneity of intestinal transplant patients limited the conclusions. In patients with donor T cell macrochimerism, the allografts had high GvH to HvG T cell clonal ratios. Peak levels of circulating GvH clones were associated with declines in HvG clones early after transplant.

Preparation of the library involved the immunoSEQ multiplex PCR assay. In most patients, genomic DNA was isolated using the Qiagen DNeasy Blood and Tissue Kit and sent frozen to Adaptive Biotechnologies for TCR sequencing. High-throughput TCR-beta CDR3 sequencing of genomic DNA from most patients was performed by Adaptive Biotechnologies. In the source study's methods: TCR sequencing data were retrieved from Adaptive's ImmunoSEQ software for 15 to 20 patients, whereas three other patients were processed with MiXCR and VDJtools. To correct CD4 versus CD8 sorting errors, sequences present in both subsets at a frequency ratio below 5:1 were removed. CDR3 nucleotide sequences shared between donor and recipient were removed because their origin could not be assigned. To be classed as alloreactive, a clone needed at least 2-fold expansion over unstimulated cells and a minimum CFSE-low frequency of 0.002% (template counts) or 0.001% (read counts). Mappable clones were those detected in sequenced pre-transplant spleen, lymph node, or MLR CFSE-low populations of the donor or recipient. The cumulative frequency of alloreactive clones was calculated as a percentage of all sequences, weighted by copy number. Sourced from immuneACCESS, this table was stored by TCRdb with only in-frame sequences that have V and J called. A share of the clones is absent; for the studies checked, an unresolved V gene accounts for under half, and the remainder has no known explanation. The V and J calls and clone size come from that table; D and trimming were worked out from the DNA. This sample lists over 2,000 clones; just under 30% were detected once. The ten largest account for about 5.2% of the sample.

Interpreted using the paper, the time point label stands for: cells obtained before transplantation from donor or recipient. Mixed lymphocyte reactions plated around 200,000 CFSE-labeled pre-transplant responders with around 200,000 irradiated violet-dye-labeled stimulators and were cultured for around six days. Proliferating CD3+CD4+CFSE-low and CD3+CD8+CFSE-low responder cells were FACS-sorted on a BD Influx sorter after the mixed lymphocyte reaction. By how much of the sample it makes up, this clone is medium-sized (0.01 to 0.1%). No per-base quality is available; no much larger clone lies one base away.

The TCR originated in a human patient who was an organ donor for intestinal transplantation. Sequencing was performed on alloreactive CD8+ T cells from a mixed lymphocyte reaction culture, taken before transplantation. The intended sense of this specimen's cell subset or site label: CFSE-low proliferating T cells sorted from roughly 6-day pre-transplant mixed lymphocyte reaction (GvH or HvG direction). The chain is made from TRBV6-5 and TRBJ1-1; the D gene remains uncertain. The CDR3 reads CATGEMNTEAFF. Here is the DNA: TGTGCCACCGGAGAGATGAACACTGAAGCTTTCTTT.